A selection of T cell receptor beta chains follows, all from one sample in a study of PD-L1 blockade in urothelial cancer. The table came from immunoSEQ multiplex PCR; TCRdb's copy has only in-frame clones and leaves some out. Among fewer than 35,000 clones listed, about 90% were seen once. The material sequenced was PBMCs, taken around atezolizumab (anti-PD-L1) treatment. These receptors originate from a man aged 50-60 years with urothelial cancer. Each CDR3 is given with its conserved first and last residue. Each record gives: J gene, V gene, CDR3 protein.

J gene: TRBJ2-1; V gene: TRBV6-5; CDR3 protein: CASRPDRISYNEQFF
J gene: TRBJ2-5; V gene: TRBV5-4; CDR3 protein: CASSLGGLAGKETQYF
J gene: TRBJ2-7; V gene: TRBV5-1; CDR3 protein: CASTGTGNYEQYF
J gene: TRBJ2-3; V gene: TRBV19; CDR3 protein: CASSKRGSTDTQYF
J gene: TRBJ1-2; V gene: TRBV27; CDR3 protein: CASSLSRWYGYTF
J gene: TRBJ2-5; V gene: TRBV29-1; CDR3 protein: CSVLNAGTGGLSQETQYF
J gene: TRBJ1-2; V gene: TRBV29-1; CDR3 protein: CSVTTGVGYTF
J gene: TRBJ2-3; V gene: TRBV18; CDR3 protein: CASSPATSGSTADTQYF
J gene: TRBJ1-6; V gene: TRBV5-1; CDR3 protein: CASSRDRPRDSPLHF
J gene: TRBJ2-7; V gene: TRBV27; CDR3 protein: CASSHGPGVEQYF
J gene: TRBJ2-3; V gene: TRBV7-7; CDR3 protein: CASSPPLGTSGGESTDTQYF
J gene: TRBJ2-1; V gene: TRBV7-2; CDR3 protein: CASSSSGVSGEQFF
J gene: TRBJ2-7; V gene: TRBV7-2; CDR3 protein: CASSLEERASGGDYEQYF
J gene: TRBJ2-7; V gene: TRBV13; CDR3 protein: CASSLSGSSYEQYF
J gene: TRBJ2-3; V gene: TRBV16; CDR3 protein: CASSQYGSGPNTQYF
J gene: TRBJ2-5; V gene: TRBV11-2; CDR3 protein: CASSQTAGRQETQYF
J gene: TRBJ2-4; V gene: TRBV6-1; CDR3 protein: CASSEAFTGAKNIQYF